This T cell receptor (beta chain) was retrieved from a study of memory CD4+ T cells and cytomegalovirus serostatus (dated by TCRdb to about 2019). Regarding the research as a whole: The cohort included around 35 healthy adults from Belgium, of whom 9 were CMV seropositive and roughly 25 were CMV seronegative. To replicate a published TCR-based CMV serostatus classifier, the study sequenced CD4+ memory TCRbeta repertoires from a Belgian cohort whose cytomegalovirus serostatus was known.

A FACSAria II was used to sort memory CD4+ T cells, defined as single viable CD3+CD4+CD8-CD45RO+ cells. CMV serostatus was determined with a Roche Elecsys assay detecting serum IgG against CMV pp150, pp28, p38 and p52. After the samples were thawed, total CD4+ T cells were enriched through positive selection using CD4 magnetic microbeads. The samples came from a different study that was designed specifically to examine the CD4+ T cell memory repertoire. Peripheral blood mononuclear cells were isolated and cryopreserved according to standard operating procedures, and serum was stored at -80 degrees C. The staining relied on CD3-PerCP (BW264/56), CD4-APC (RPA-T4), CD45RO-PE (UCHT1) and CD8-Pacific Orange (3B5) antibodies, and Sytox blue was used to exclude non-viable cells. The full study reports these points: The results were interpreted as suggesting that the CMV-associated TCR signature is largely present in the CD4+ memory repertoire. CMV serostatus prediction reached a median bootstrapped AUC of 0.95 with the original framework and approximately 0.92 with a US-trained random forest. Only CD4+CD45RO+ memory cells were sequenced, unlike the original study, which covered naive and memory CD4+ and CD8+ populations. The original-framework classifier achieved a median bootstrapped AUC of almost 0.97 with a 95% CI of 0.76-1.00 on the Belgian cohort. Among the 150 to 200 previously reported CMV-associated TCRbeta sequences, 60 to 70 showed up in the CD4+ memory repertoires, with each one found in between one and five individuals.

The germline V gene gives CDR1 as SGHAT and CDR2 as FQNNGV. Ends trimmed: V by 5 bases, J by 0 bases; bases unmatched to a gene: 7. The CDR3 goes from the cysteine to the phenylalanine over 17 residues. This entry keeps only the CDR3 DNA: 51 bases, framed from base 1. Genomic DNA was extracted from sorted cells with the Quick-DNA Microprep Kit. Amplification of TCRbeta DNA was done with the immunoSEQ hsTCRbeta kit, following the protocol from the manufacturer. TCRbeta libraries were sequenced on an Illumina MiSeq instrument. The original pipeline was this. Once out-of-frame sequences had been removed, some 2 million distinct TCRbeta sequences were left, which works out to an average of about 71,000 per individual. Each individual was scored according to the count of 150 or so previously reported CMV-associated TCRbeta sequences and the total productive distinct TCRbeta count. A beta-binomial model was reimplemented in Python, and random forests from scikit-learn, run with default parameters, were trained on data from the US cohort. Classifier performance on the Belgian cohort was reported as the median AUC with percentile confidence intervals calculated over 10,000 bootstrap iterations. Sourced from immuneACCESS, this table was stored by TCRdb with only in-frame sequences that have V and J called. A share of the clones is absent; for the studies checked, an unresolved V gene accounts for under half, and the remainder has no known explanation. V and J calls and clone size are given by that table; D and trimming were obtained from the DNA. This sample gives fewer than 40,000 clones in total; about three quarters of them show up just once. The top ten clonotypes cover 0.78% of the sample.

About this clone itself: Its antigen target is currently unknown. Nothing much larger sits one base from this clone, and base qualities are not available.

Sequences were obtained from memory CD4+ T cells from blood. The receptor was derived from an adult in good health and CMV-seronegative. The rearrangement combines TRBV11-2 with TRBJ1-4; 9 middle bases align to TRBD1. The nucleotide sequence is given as TGTGCCAGCAGCCTAACCGGGACAGGGTCAACTAATGAAAAACTGTTTTTT. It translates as CASSLTGTGSTNEKLFF.